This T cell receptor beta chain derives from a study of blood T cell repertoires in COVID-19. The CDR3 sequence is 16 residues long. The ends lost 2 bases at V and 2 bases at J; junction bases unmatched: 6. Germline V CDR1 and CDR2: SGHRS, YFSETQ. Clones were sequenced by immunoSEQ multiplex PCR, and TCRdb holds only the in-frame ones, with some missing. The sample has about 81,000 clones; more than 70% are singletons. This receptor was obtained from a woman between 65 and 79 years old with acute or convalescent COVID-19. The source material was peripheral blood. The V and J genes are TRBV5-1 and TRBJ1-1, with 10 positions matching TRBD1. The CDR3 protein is CASSFGDRGANTEAFF. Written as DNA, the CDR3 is TGCGCCAGCAGCTTCGGGGACAGGGGAGCTAACACTGAAGCTTTCTTT.